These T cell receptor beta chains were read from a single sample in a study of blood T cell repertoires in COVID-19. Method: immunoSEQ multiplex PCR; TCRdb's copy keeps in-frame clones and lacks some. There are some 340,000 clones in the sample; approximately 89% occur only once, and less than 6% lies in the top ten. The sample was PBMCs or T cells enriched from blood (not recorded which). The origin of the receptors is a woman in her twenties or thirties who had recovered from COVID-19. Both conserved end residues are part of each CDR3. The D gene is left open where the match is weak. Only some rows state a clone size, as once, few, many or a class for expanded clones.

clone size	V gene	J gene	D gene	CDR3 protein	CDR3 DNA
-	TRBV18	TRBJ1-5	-	CASSRGLSDQPQHF	TGTGCCAGCTCCCGCGGACTTTCGGATCAGCCCCAGCATTTT
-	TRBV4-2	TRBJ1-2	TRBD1	CASSQEQGARGYTF	TGTGCCAGCAGCCAAGAACAGGGGGCGCGCGGCTACACCTTC
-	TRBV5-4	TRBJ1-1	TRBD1	CASSNTGGWSTEAFF	TGTGCCAGCAGCAACACAGGGGGGTGGAGCACTGAAGCTTTCTTT
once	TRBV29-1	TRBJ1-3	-	CSGTVSGNTIYF	TGCAGCGGGACAGTATCTGGAAACACCATATATTTT
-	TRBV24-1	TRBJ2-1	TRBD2	CATSDLQSGGTKQFF	TGTGCCACCAGTGATTTGCAGAGCGGGGGGACAAAGCAGTTCTTC
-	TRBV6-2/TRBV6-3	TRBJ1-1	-	CASSSVGGANTEAFF	TGTGCCAGCAGTTCTGTCGGGGGAGCGAACACTGAAGCTTTCTTT
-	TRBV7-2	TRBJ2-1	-	CASSLVSGREQFF	TGTGCCAGCAGCTTAGTCAGTGGCCGTGAGCAGTTCTTC
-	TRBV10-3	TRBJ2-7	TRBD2	CAISPSGDHEQYF	TGTGCCATCAGCCCTAGCGGGGACCACGAGCAGTACTTC
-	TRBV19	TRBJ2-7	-	CASSEGAESYEQYF	TGTGCCAGTAGTGAGGGTGCGGAGTCCTACGAGCAGTACTTC
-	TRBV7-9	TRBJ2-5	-	CASSFLNRALQETQYF	TGTGCCAGCAGCTTTCTTAACAGGGCGCTCCAAGAGACCCAGTACTTC
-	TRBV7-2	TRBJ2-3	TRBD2	CASSLRASGGPTDTQYF	TGTGCCAGCAGCTTACGGGCTAGCGGGGGACCCACAGATACGCAGTATTTT
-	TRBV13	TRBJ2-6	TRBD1	CASSLRTGPLSGANVLTF	TGTGCCAGCAGCCTACGGACAGGGCCCCTCTCTGGGGCCAACGTCCTGACTTTC
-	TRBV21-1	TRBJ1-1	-	CASSTPGRRGMGAFF	TGTGCCAGCAGCACGCCAGGCCGACGGGGGATGGGAGCTTTCTTT
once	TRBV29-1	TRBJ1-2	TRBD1	CSVEGQGADGYTF	TGCAGCGTTGAAGGACAGGGGGCGGATGGCTACACCTTC
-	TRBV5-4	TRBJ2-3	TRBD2	CASSIFSGGAKDTQYF	TGTGCCAGCAGCATTTTTAGCGGGGGGGCCAAGGATACGCAGTATTTT
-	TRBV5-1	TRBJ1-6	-	CASQRGGSYNSPLHF	TGCGCCAGCCAGCGGGGGGGCTCCTATAATTCACCCCTCCACTTT
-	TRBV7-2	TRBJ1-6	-	CASSLGVGSSYNSPLHF	TGTGCCAGCAGCTTAGGAGTGGGGAGCTCCTATAATTCACCCCTCCACTTT
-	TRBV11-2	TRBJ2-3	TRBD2	CASSLVGLAGGPEAQYF	TGTGCCAGCAGCTTAGTTGGACTAGCGGGGGGGCCCGAGGCGCAGTATTTT
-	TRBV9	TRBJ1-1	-	CASSGPITENTEAFF	TGTGCCAGCAGCGGGCCTATAACAGAGAACACTGAAGCTTTCTTT
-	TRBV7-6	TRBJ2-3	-	CASSPRWASLITDTQYF	TGTGCCAGCAGCCCACGATGGGCCTCTTTAATCACAGATACGCAGTATTTT
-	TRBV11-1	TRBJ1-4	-	CASSLTVAGQEKLFF	TGTGCCAGCAGCCTTACAGTGGCAGGGCAAGAAAAACTGTTTTTT
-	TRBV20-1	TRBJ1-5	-	CSASREVDNQPQHF	TGCAGTGCTAGTAGGGAGGTTGACAATCAGCCCCAGCATTTT
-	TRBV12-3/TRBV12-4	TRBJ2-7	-	CASSLRDIGEQYF	TGTGCCAGCAGTTTAAGGGACATCGGCGAGCAGTACTTC
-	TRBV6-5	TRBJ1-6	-	CASSYTPGGNSPLHF	TGTGCCAGCAGTTATACCCCGGGGGGAAATTCACCCCTCCACTTT
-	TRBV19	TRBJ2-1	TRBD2	CASSTRGGYNEQFF	TGTGCCAGTAGTACTCGGGGGGGATACAATGAGCAGTTCTTC
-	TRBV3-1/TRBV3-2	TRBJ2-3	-	CASSLLAQSTDTQYF	TGTGCCAGCAGCCTCCTAGCGCAGAGCACAGATACGCAGTATTTT
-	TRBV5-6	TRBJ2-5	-	CASSLGAGAQETQYF	TGTGCCAGCAGCTTGGGGGCAGGGGCCCAAGAGACCCAGTACTTC
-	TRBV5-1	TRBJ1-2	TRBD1	CASSWTGASSGYTF	TGCGCCAGCAGCTGGACAGGGGCTTCGAGTGGCTACACCTTC
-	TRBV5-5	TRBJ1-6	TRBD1	CASSSGQGGSPLHF	TGTGCCAGCAGCTCGGGACAGGGTGGTTCACCCCTCCACTTT
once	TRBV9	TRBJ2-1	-	CASSVARGLYSEQFF	TGTGCCAGCAGCGTAGCAAGGGGTTTGTATAGTGAGCAGTTCTTC
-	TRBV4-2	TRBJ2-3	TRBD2	CASSPTGLAGADTQYF	TGTGCCAGCAGCCCGACGGGACTAGCGGGCGCGGATACGCAGTATTTT
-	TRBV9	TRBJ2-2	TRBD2	CASSPPGTRGAGELFF	TGTGCCAGCAGCCCCCCCGGGACTAGGGGGGCCGGGGAGCTGTTTTTT
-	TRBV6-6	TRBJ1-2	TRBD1	CASSYTTGDGYGYTF	TGTGCCAGCAGTTACACGACAGGGGACGGGTATGGCTACACCTTC
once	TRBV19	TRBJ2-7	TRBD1	CASSATLDRGSYEQYF	TGTGCCAGTAGTGCTACCCTGGACAGGGGCTCCTACGAGCAGTACTTC
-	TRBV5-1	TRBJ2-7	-	CASSLGRSGWSEQYF	TGCGCCAGCAGCTTGGGTCGATCAGGGTGGAGCGAGCAGTACTTC
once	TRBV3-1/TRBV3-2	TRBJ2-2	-	CASSLVGTSNTGELFF	TGTGCCAGCAGCCTCGTCGGGACATCGAACACCGGGGAGCTGTTTTTT
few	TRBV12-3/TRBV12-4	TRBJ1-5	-	CASSPGQNQPQHF	TGTGCCAGCAGCCCCGGACAGAATCAGCCCCAGCATTTT
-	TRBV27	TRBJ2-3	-	CASRTAPGTQYF	TGTGCCAGCAGAACCGCTCCCGGTACGCAGTATTTT
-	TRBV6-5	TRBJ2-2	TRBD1	CASSYRQGATGELFF	TGTGCCAGCAGTTACAGACAGGGGGCAACCGGGGAGCTGTTTTTT
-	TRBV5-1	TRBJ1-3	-	CASSPSGAHSGNTIYF	TGCGCCAGCAGCCCATCAGGGGCCCACTCTGGAAACACCATATATTTT
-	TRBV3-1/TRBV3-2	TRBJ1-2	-	CASSQEGGWKGYTF	TGTGCCAGCAGCCAAGAAGGGGGTTGGAAAGGCTACACCTTC
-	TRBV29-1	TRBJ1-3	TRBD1	CSVTSSRDRGNTIYF	TGCAGCGTAACTTCTTCTCGGGACAGGGGAAACACCATATATTTT
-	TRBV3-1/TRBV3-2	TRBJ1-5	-	CASSFDRFQPQHF	TGTGCCAGCAGCTTCGACAGGTTTCAGCCCCAGCATTTT
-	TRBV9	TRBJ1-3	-	CASSPRDRNTIYF	TGTGCCAGCAGCCCCCGGGACAGAAACACCATATATTTT
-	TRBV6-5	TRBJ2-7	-	CASMAKSGEQYF	TGTGCCAGCATGGCAAAATCGGGGGAGCAGTACTTC
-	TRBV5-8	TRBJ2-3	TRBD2	CASSFRGGYTQYF	TGTGCCAGCAGCTTTCGGGGGGGTTATACGCAGTATTTT
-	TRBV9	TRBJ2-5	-	CASSVGLVQETQYF	TGTGCCAGCAGCGTAGGGCTAGTGCAAGAGACCCAGTACTTC
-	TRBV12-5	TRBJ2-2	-	CASGYRAHVSGPSFGENTGELFF	TGTGCTAGTGGCTACAGGGCCCACGTCTCGGGGCCGAGCTTCGGAGAGAACACCGGGGAGCTGTTTTTT
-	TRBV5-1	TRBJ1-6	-	CASSSRGGPPLHF	TGCGCCAGCAGCTCCAGGGGTGGCCCACCCCTCCACTTT
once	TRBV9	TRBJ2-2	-	CASSVAQRPNTGELFF	TGTGCCAGCAGCGTAGCCCAGCGACCGAACACCGGGGAGCTGTTTTTT
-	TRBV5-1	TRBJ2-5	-	CASSLDIPHQETQYF	TGCGCCAGCAGCTTGGACATCCCTCATCAAGAGACCCAGTACTTC
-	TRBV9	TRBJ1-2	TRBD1	CASSLDGAGGDGYTF	TGTGCCAGCAGCCTTGATGGAGCAGGGGGCGATGGCTACACCTTC
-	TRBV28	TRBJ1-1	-	CASRLPGSGTEAFF	TGTGCCAGCAGACTCCCGGGGAGTGGCACTGAAGCTTTCTTT
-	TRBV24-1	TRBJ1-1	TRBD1	CATSDLGQGPLVTRNTEAFF	TGTGCCACCAGTGACCTTGGACAGGGGCCACTGGTTACCCGGAACACTGAAGCTTTCTTT
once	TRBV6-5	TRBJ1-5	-	CASSPINSNQPQHF	TGTGCCAGCAGCCCAATCAATAGCAATCAGCCCCAGCATTTT
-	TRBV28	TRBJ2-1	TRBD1	CASSPLPTGKNYNEQFF	TGTGCCAGCAGTCCCCTCCCGACAGGGAAAAACTACAATGAGCAGTTCTTC
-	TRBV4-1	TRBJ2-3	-	CASSQDRSSVKDTQYF	TGCGCCAGCAGCCAAGACCGGTCCAGCGTTAAAGATACGCAGTATTTT
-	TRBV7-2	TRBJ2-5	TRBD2	CASAKKREETQYF	TGTGCCAGCGCTAAAAAGCGGGAGGAGACCCAGTACTTC
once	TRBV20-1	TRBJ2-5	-	CSGGGETQYF	TGCAGTGGCGGAGGGGAGACCCAGTACTTC
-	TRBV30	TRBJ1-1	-	CAWRENYLTVNTEAFF	TGTGCCTGGAGGGAGAACTACTTGACAGTGAACACTGAAGCTTTCTTT